This T cell receptor beta chain was captured by sequencing in a study of cytomegalovirus exposure and HLA in healthy donors. Only a few counts were recorded for this clone. Its matching antigen is unknown. This CDR3 comprises 14 residues. CDR1 and CDR2 (germline): SGHTS, YDEGEE. Trimming at V came to 0 bases and at J to 6 bases, leaving 3 bases not matched to a gene. It was with 60 Vbeta and 13 Jbeta primers that the PCR ran. TCRdb keeps only in-frame clones here, not all; method: immunoSEQ multiplex PCR. The profile shows approximately 160,000 clones, 60% to 85% of them singletons. The study's findings and limits: Sequencing likely produced, as an artifact, a cluster of highly shared sequence variants. Across donors, sequencing depth was assumed by presence/absence analyses to be roughly uniform. While the bulk of TCR sequences proved rare, some public TCRs turned up in many donors. In a later analysis, CMV-associated beta chains were mostly HLA-associated, it appeared.

The source of this sequence is a woman between 35 and 50 years old in good health and CMV-seropositive. Sequenced: PBMCs. The chain has TRBV5-8 and TRBJ1-5, with 7 bases identical to TRBD1. As DNA, the CDR3 is TGTGCCAGCAGCTTGGAGGGGGCTGGTCAGCCCCAGCATTTT. Translated, it gives CASSLEGAGQPQHF.